The rows below give T cell receptor beta chains drawn from one sample of a study of cytomegalovirus exposure and HLA in healthy donors. The assay was immunoSEQ multiplex PCR, and TCRdb's table has in-frame clones only and misses some. Of 130,000 to 150,000 clones listed, around 79% are singletons. The sequenced sample consisted of PBMCs. Receptors were obtained from a female donor in good health and CMV-seronegative. Each CDR3 is given with its conserved first and last residue.

v_gene | CDR3aa
TRBV6-6 | CASTRGTYEQYF
TRBV5-6 | CASSFTGTSGNTIYF
TRBV7-9 | CASSFSGGSGQETQYF
TRBV25-1 | CASSELGGIQYF
TRBV18 | CASSLSPSSTDTQYF
TRBV12-5 | CASGLGTGAEQYF
TRBV6-5 | CASSPPQAYEQYF
TRBV28 | CASTVQDRGPTNYGYTF
TRBV7-6 | CASSPTGGKREQYF
TRBV11-2 | CASSLTRNTQYF
TRBV5-1 | CASSLRGRARINTDTQYF
TRBV6-1 | CASSRSAGGNNEQFF
TRBV23-1 | CASSRHRGHQPQHF
TRBV19 | CASSMAYTEAFF
TRBV30 | CAWILRTSTDTQYF
TRBV11-2 | CASSTDRGNYYGYTF
TRBV5-4 | CASSARGVDQPQHF
TRBV5-1 | CASSLKGGRITDTQYF
TRBV2 | CASPPVGEGPYGYTF
TRBV7-9 | CASSSLGGSVEEAFF
TRBV13 | CASSLGLSGIEYF
TRBV6-5 | CASSSTSGRAQGQFF
TRBV5-4 | CASSLDRGREKLFF
TRBV28 | CASTGQGWAINQPQHF
TRBV2 | CASSGPGQGAGEQYF
TRBV28 | CASRAPGQRYGYTF
TRBV6-1 | CASRDRFSSYEQYF
TRBV29-1 | CSVEPVVSETQYF
TRBV7-9 | CASSLVVGGREQFF
TRBV4-3 | CASSQAPYLAGARGTQYF
TRBV29-1 | CSVETGVYEQYF
TRBV7-9 | CASSSLAGGHNAKNIQYF
TRBV4-3 | CASSQFPGASYEQYF
TRBV5-1 | CVSSSGTDSYGYTF
TRBV5-6 | CASSSRTSGSIGQFF
TRBV6-4 | CASSGVGTAQPQHF
TRBV2 | CASSETGGVRETQYF
TRBV19 | CASSLRDSVLNEQFF
TRBV9 | CASSVFSSYEQYF
TRBV28 | CASSLFSGGASKNIQYF
TRBV5-4 | CASSPPGANTGELFF
TRBV18 | CASSPPTGVGAFF
TRBV7-2 | CASSLYQYQETQYF
TRBV18 | CASSPLPEGTLNEQFF
TRBV4-1 | CASSPRGRLAGDPSSYEQYF
TRBV2 | CASSASSGRNTGELFF
TRBV7-9 | CSSTREGRQQFF
TRBV4-3 | CASSYAGLPNTDTQYF
TRBV5-1 | CASSLEATDTQYF